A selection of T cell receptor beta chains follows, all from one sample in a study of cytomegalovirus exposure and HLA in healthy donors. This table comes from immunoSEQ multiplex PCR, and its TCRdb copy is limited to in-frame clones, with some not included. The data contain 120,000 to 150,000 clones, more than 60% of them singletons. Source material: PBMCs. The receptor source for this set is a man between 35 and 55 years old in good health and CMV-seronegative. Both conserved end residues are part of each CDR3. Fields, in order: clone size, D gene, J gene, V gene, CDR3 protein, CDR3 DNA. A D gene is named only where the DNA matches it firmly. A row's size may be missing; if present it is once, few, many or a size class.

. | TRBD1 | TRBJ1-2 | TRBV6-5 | CASSKTGGYGGYTF | TGTGCCAGCAGTAAGACAGGGGGCTATGGTGGCTACACCTTC
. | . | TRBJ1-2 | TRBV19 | CASSPGNYGYTF | TGTGCCAGTAGTCCGGGAAACTATGGCTACACCTTC
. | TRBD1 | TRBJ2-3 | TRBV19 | CASSITLQGTTDTQYF | TGTGCCAGTAGTATAACCTTACAGGGGACCACAGATACGCAGTATTTT
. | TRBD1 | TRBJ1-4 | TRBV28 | CASSTQGQTIEKLFF | TGTGCCAGCAGTACCCAGGGACAGACCATTGAAAAACTGTTTTTT
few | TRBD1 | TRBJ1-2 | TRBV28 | CASSPGGQNGYTF | TGTGCCAGCAGTCCAGGGGGACAGAATGGCTACACCTTC
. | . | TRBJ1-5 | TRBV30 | CAWARQSNQPQHF | TGTGCCTGGGCCAGACAGAGCAATCAGCCCCAGCATTTT
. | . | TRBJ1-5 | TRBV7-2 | CASSPWLGVDQPQHF | TGTGCCAGCAGCCCATGGTTGGGAGTGGATCAGCCCCAGCATTTT
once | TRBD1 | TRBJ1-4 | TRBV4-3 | CASSRDRNLYYEKLFF | TGCGCCAGCAGCCGGGACAGGAATCTGTACTACGAAAAACTGTTTTTT
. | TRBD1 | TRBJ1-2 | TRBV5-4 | CASSLRDSYGYTF | TGTGCCAGCAGCTTGAGGGACAGCTATGGCTACACCTTC
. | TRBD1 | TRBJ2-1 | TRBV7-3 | CASSPTGEEQFF | TGTGCCAGCAGCCCGACAGGGGAAGAGCAGTTCTTC
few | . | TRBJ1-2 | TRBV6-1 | CASSPPFGYTF | TGTGCCAGCAGCCCTCCGTTTGGCTACACCTTC
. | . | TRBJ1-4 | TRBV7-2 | CASSLTRDFGTNEKLFF | TGTGCCAGCAGCTTAACCCGGGACTTCGGGACTAATGAAAAACTGTTTTTT
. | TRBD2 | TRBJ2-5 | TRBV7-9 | CASSRRTSGGARETQYF | TGTGCCAGCAGCCGTAGGACTAGCGGGGGGGCCCGGGAGACCCAGTACTTC
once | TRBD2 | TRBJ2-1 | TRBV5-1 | CASSLSGGYNEQFF | TGCGCCAGCAGCTTGTCGGGGGGGTACAATGAGCAGTTCTTC
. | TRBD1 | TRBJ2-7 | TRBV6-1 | CASSVSGTDIYEQYF | TGTGCCAGCAGTGTATCCGGGACAGACATCTACGAGCAGTACTTC
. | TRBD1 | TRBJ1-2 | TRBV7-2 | CASSIKDRVGYTF | TGTGCCAGCAGCATAAAGGACAGGGTTGGCTACACCTTC
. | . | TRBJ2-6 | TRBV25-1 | CASSAPADFSGANVLTF | TGTGCCAGCAGTGCCCCAGCCGACTTCTCTGGGGCCAACGTCCTGACTTTC
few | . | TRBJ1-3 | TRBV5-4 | CASSSTQQGRNTIYF | TGTGCCAGCAGCTCGACACAACAGGGACGGAACACCATATATTTT
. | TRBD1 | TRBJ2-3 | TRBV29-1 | CSVERPGQGFYTDTQYF | TGCAGCGTTGAGCGACCGGGACAGGGATTCTACACAGATACGCAGTATTTT
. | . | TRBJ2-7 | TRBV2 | CASRTTGTRSSYEQYF | TGTGCCAGCAGGACCACGGGGACACGGAGCTCCTACGAGCAGTACTTC
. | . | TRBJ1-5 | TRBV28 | CASSLLGFLGNQPQHF | TGTGCCAGCAGTTTACTAGGATTTCTGGGCAATCAGCCCCAGCATTTT
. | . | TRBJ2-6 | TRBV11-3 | CASSSQSTGTGANVLTF | TGTGCCAGCAGCTCGCAATCAACAGGGACCGGGGCCAACGTCCTGACTTTC
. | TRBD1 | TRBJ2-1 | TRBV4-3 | CASSQVPHRGFNEQFF | TGCGCCAGCAGCCAAGTCCCCCACAGGGGTTTCAATGAGCAGTTCTTC
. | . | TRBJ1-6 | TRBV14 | CASSQQGSSPLHF | TGTGCCAGCAGCCAACAGGGGAGTTCACCCCTCCACTTT
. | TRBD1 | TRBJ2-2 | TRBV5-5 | CASSSSPTGYPGELFF | TGTGCCAGCAGCTCCTCCCCGACAGGGTATCCCGGGGAGCTGTTTTTT
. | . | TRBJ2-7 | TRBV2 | CASSEGGSLYEQYF | TGTGCCAGCAGTGAAGGGGGCAGCCTTTACGAGCAGTACTTC
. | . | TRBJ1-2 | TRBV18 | CASSPTDDYGYTF | TGTGCCAGCTCACCGACTGATGACTATGGCTACACCTTC
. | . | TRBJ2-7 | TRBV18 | CASSRGTDNSYEQYF | TGTGCCAGCTCCCGCGGGACGGACAACTCCTACGAGCAGTACTTC
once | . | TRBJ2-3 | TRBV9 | CASSVVGNTDTQYF | TGTGCCAGCAGCGTGGTCGGGAACACAGATACGCAGTATTTT
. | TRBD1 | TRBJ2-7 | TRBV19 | CASSLGQRFYEQYF | TGTGCCAGTAGTTTGGGACAGCGGTTCTACGAGCAGTACTTC
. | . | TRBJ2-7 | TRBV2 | CASSGSSKTYEQYF | TGTGCCAGCAGTGGTTCGAGTAAAACCTACGAGCAGTACTTC
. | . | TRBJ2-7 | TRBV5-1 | CASKPGTSFEQYF | TGCGCCAGCAAACCCGGGACATCGTTCGAGCAGTACTTC
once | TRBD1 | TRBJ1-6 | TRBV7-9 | CASSSGTGGPGSYNSPLHF | TGTGCCAGCAGCTCAGGGACAGGGGGCCCGGGCTCCTATAATTCACCCCTCCACTTT
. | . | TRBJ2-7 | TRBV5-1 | CASSLGSGQGLRDEQYF | TGCGCCAGCAGCTTGGGATCGGGGCAGGGGCTGAGGGACGAGCAGTACTTC
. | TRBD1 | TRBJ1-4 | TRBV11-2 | CASSKRQGAGEKLFF | TGTGCCAGCAGCAAGCGACAGGGGGCAGGTGAAAAACTGTTTTTT
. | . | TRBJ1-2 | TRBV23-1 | CASSPGTPTPPNYGYTF | TGCGCCAGCTCGCCTGGGACACCTACCCCCCCTAACTATGGCTACACCTTC
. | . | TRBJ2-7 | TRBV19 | CASSISWSSYEQYF | TGTGCCAGTAGTATCAGTTGGAGCTCCTACGAGCAGTACTTC
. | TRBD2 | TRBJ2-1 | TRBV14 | CASSHRLAGTNEQFF | TGTGCCAGCAGCCACCGACTAGCGGGAACCAATGAGCAGTTCTTC
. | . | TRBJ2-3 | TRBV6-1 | CASKTGLSTDTQYF | TGTGCCAGCAAGACAGGCCTGAGCACAGATACGCAGTATTTT
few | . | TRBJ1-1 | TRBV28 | CASSWTSGTEAFF | TGTGCCAGCAGTTGGACATCCGGCACTGAAGCTTTCTTT
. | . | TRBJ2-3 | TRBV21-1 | CASSAGGGGINTQYF | TGTGCCAGCAGCGCGGGAGGGGGGGGCATTAATACGCAGTATTTT
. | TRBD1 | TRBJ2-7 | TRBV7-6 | CASSLLGDRGDEQYF | TGTGCCAGCAGCTTACTTGGAGACAGGGGCGACGAGCAGTACTTC
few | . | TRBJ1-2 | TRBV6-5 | CASSYEPGSYGYTF | TGTGCCAGCAGTTACGAACCAGGATCCTATGGCTACACCTTC
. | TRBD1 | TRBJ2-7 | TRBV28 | CASSSIIGGTGGGYEQYF | TGTGCCAGCAGTTCTATTATTGGAGGGACAGGGGGGGGCTACGAGCAGTACTTC
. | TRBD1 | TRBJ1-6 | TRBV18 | CASSQPGQGGSPLHF | TGTGCCAGCTCACAACCGGGACAGGGGGGTTCACCCCTCCACTTT
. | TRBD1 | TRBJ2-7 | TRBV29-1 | CSFGGPGQGTDEQYF | TGCAGCTTCGGGGGACCGGGACAGGGGACCGACGAGCAGTACTTC
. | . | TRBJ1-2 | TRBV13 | CASSLEAGENYGYTF | TGTGCCAGCAGCTTAGAGGCAGGGGAAAACTATGGCTACACCTTC
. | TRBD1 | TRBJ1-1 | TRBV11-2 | CASSSGTAMNTEAFF | TGTGCCAGCAGCTCCGGGACAGCGATGAACACTGAAGCTTTCTTT
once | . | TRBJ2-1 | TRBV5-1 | CASSQGYNEQFF | TGCGCCAGCAGCCAGGGATACAATGAGCAGTTCTTC
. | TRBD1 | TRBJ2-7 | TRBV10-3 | CAISEISLGQGGLTYEQYF | TGTGCCATCAGTGAGATCTCTTTGGGACAGGGCGGACTTACCTACGAGCAGTACTTC
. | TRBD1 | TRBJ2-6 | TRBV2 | CASRTDRAGANVLTF | TGTGCCAGCAGGACTGACAGGGCTGGGGCCAACGTCCTGACTTTC
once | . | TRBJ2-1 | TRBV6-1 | CASTVSGTYNEQFF | TGTGCCAGCACCGTATCCGGGACCTACAATGAGCAGTTCTTC
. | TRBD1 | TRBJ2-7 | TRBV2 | CASSGLGTGRSEQYF | TGTGCCAGCAGTGGGCTTGGGACAGGCAGGAGCGAGCAGTACTTC
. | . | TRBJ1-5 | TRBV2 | CASSRRGGGYNQPQHF | TGTGCCAGCAGTCGCCGCGGGGGGGGATACAATCAGCCCCAGCATTTT